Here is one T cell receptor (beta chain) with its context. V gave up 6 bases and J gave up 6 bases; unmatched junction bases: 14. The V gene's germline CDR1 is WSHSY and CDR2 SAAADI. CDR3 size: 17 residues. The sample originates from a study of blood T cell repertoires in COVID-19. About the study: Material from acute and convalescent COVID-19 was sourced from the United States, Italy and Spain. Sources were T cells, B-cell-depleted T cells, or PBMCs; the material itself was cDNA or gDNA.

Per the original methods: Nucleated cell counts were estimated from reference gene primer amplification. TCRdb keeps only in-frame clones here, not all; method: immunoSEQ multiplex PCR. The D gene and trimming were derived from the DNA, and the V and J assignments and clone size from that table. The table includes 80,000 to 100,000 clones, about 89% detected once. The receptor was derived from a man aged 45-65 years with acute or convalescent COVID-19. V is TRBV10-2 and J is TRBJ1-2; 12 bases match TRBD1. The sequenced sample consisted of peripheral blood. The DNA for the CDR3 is TGCGCCAGCAGCGGGGGACAGGGGGCGCTCCTGAGAGATGGCTACACCTTC. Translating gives CASSGGQGALLRDGYTF.